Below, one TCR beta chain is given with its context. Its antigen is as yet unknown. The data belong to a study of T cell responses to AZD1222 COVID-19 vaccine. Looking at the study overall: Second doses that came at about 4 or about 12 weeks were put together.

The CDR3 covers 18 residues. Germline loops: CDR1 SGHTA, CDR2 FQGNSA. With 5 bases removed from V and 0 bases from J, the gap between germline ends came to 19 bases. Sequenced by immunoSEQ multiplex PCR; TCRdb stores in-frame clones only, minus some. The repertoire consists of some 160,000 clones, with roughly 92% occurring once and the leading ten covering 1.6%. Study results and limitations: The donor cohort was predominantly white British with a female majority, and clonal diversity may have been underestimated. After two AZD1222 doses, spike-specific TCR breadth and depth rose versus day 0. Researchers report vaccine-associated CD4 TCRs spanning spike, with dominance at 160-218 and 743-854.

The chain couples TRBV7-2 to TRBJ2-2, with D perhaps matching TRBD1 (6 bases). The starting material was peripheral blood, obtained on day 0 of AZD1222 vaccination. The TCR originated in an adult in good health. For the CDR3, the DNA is TGTGCCAGCAGCCCCCAAGGGTACACAGGGACGAACACCGGGGAGCTGTTTTTT. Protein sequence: CASSPQGYTGTNTGELFF.